This entry describes one T cell receptor beta chain. It lacks a known antigen. The sample holds no much larger clone one base away, and base qualities are not on file. This entry is derived from a study of CD8 T cells in Susac syndrome (dated by TCRdb to about 2019). Context from the whole study: Whether CD8+ T cell activation and differentiation in Susac syndrome was antigen driven was tested using repertoire sequencing. General conclusions and limits of the study: The number of individuals in the TCR sequencing and HLA analysis was acknowledged as relatively small.

High-throughput TCR beta sequencing profiled peripheral blood CD8+ and CD4+ T cells from healthy donors, Susac syndrome patients and multiple sclerosis patients. Healthy donors were included as age- and sex-matched controls. Bulk CD8+ and CD4+ T cells were purified magnetically by negative isolation, whereas CD8+ TEMRA cells were enriched by FACS. Blood was collected in EDTA tubes and processed within 24 hours, with PBMCs isolated through density gradient centrifugation. PBMCs intended for TCR sequencing were cryopreserved in liquid nitrogen and thawed later in a water bath at 37 degrees C. The sorted or isolated CD4+, CD8+ and CD8+ TEMRA cells had a purity of 90% or higher. RNA was extracted using the RNeasy kit, and roughly 0.45 to 1 ug of the RNA was reverse transcribed with random hexamers. The immunoSEQ multiplex PCR assay, covering 54 Vbeta and 13 Jbeta segments, was used to amplify TCR beta CDR3 regions. PCR amplification bias was corrected using a synthetic template baseline for primer optimization and computational correction. Processing in the source paper ran as follows. Only productive sequences were kept, with reads annotated to V, D and J genes according to IMGT and analyzed in immunoSEQ Analyzer. To calculate clonality, Shannon entropy was normalized by log2 of the number of productive unique sequences and then subtracted from one. Public and private clones were assessed among the 100 most prevalent clones of each patient and control. Susac-specific clones were defined as absent from healthy and MS cohorts, roughly 1,100 published viral clones and other ImmuneACCESS disease sequences. TCRdb took the public reads, trimmed them with fastp at Q25, ran MiXCR for clone calling and kept in-frame beta chains. Here each entry gathers all rows of one CDR3 protein and keeps the most common genes and DNA. These V and J calls originate from TCRdb's pipeline instead of the authors' own analysis. A total of more than 150,000 distinct CDR3 sequences appear in this sample, over 85% of them only once. The ten most abundant clones make up over 0.12% of the sample.

Its CDR3 holds 17 amino acids, cysteine through phenylalanine. Kept here is only the CDR3 DNA, which spans 51 bases and is read in frame from base 1. CDR1 and CDR2, looked up from the germline V gene, are SGDLS and YYNGEE. From V the trimming removes 3 bases and from J it removes 0 bases, while the gene matches leave 4 bases of the junction unaccounted for. This TCR was sampled from a human donor in good health. The rearranged segments are TRBV9 and TRBJ2-6, with TRBD2 matching 9 junction bases. The sequencing sample was made of CD4+ T cells from PBMCs. The CDR3 in this case is CASSGTSVPSGANVLTF. The bases read TGTGCCAGCAGCGGGACTAGCGTTCCCTCTGGGGCCAACGTCCTGACTTTC.